This TCR beta chain originates from a study of T cell responses to AZD1222 COVID-19 vaccine. Generated by immunoSEQ multiplex PCR, the TCRdb table keeps only in-frame clones and is missing some. The sample holds 100,000 to 150,000 clones, roughly nine tenths seen once. This CDR3 has 13 amino acids. The V end was cut by 4 bases, the J end by 3 bases, with 10 bases between. Per the germline V gene, CDR1 is GTSNPN and CDR2 is SVGIG (reference sequence). The sequences come from peripheral blood, collected on day 0 of AZD1222 vaccination. This clonotype originated in an adult in good health. This sequence joins TRBV30 and TRBJ1-3; D unclear. In nucleotides, the CDR3 is TGTGCCTGGAAGTCAGACCATGGAAACACCATATATTTT. Its protein product is CAWKSDHGNTIYF.